Below are 10 T cell receptor beta chains sequenced from a single sample in a study of CD8 T cells in ankylosing spondylitis. TCRdb used MiXCR to reprocess the 5' RACE reads, holding one entry per CDR3 protein. The sample consists of about 140,000 distinct CDR3 sequences, about 8% of them appearing once. The sequencing sample was made of synovial fluid, either unsorted or a sorted T cell fraction (not recorded which). The receptors were gathered from a male donor with ankylosing spondylitis.

The sample holds many counts of this clonotype. The chain has TRBV20-1 and TRBJ1-1; D gene ambiguous. Germline V CDR1 and CDR2: DFQATT, SNEGSKA (reference sequence). This CDR3 contains 13 residues. V was clipped by 6 bases and J by 2 bases, with 13 bases between them. The CDR3 DNA sequence: TGCAGTGCCCCTCGGCAAACCAACACTGAAGCTTTCTTT. Translation gives CSAPRQTNTEAFF.

Many counts were recorded for this clonotype. For the CDR3, the DNA is TGTGCCAGCAGCGGACAGTGGAACACTGAAGCTTTCTTT. Amino acid sequence: CASSGQWNTEAFF. This sequence joins TRBV7-2 and TRBJ1-1, with D possibly matching TRBD1 (6 bases). Germline values: CDR1 SGHTA, CDR2 FQGNSA. Trimming removed 5 bases at V and 1 base at J, with 8 bases between. CDR3 size: 13 residues.

The sample holds a few counts of this clonotype. The rearrangement uses TRBV7-9 and TRBJ2-7; D is perhaps TRBD2 (6 bases). The length of the CDR3 is 11 residues. With 5 bases removed from V and 9 bases from J, the gap between germline ends came to 11 bases. Germline values: CDR1 SEHNR, CDR2 FQNEAQ (reference sequence). The DNA for the CDR3 is TGTGCCAGCAGCCCCTCCGGGGGGCAGTACTTC. Translation: CASSPSGGQYF.

As concerns this clonotype: One end of the junction varies from germline; a read error may be responsible. The chain carries TRBV3-1 and TRBJ1-1; TRBD1 matches 8 bases. Germline loops: CDR1 LGHDT, CDR2 YNNKEL (reference sequence). This CDR3 contains 18 residues. The CDR3 DNA follows: TGTGCCAGCTGCCAAGCGGGCAGGGGGCGATACATGAACACTGAAGCTTTCTTT. Translating gives CASCQAGRGRYMNTEAFF.

This clonotype was recorded at least ten times. The rearrangement joins TRBV11-1 to TRBJ2-7, with D possibly TRBD2 on 7 matching bases. This CDR3 region has 14 residues. Germline CDR1 is SGHAT and CDR2 is FQDESV (reference sequence). V lost 1 base to trimming and J lost 7 bases, with 14 bases between them. The CDR3 nucleotides read TGTGCCAGCAGCTTAGTGCGGGGGCCGAGTGAGCAGTACTTC. It codes for CASSLVRGPSEQYF.

This clonotype was counted ten times or more. CDR3 bases: TGCAGTGCTGACGGGGATGCGGAGACCCAGTACTTC. Translated: CSADGDAETQYF. The genes are TRBV20-1 and TRBJ2-5, with D perhaps matching TRBD2 (5 bases). Germline CDR1 is DFQATT and CDR2 is SNEGSKA (reference sequence). Trimming stripped 5 bases from V and 5 bases from J, with 12 bases between. The CDR3 has 12 residues.

The chain employs TRBV28 and TRBJ2-6; no clear D. This CDR3 contains 12 residues. Per the germline V gene, CDR1 is MDHEN and CDR2 is SYDVKM. With 7 bases removed from V and 4 bases from J, the gap between germline ends came to 5 bases. CDR3 bases: TGTGCCAGCACCCAGGGGGCCAACGTCCTGACTTTC. It yields the protein CASTQGANVLTF.

J is TRBJ2-3 and V is TRBV6-1; the D gene is possibly TRBD1 (6 bases). The CDR3 is 14 amino acids. In germline, CDR1 is MNHNS, CDR2 SASEGT. Trimming removed 6 bases at V and 2 bases at J, with 12 bases between. For the CDR3, the DNA is TGTGCCAGCAGGGACAGACGCAACACAGATACGCAGTATTTT. It yields the protein CASRDRRNTDTQYF.

This clonotype was observed at least ten times. The chain combines TRBV9 with TRBJ2-7; D is unresolved. V lost 0 bases and J lost 0, with 7 bases in between. Germline V gene sequence: CDR1 SGDLS, CDR2 YYNGEE. CDR3 length: 14 residues. This CDR3 is CASSVEALSYEQYF. The DNA for the CDR3 is TGTGCCAGCAGCGTAGAAGCGCTCTCCTACGAGCAGTACTTC.

J is TRBJ1-1 and V is TRBV12-3 or TRBV12-4; 8 bases match TRBD1. Losses at the gene ends were 7 bases for V and 8 bases for J; bases not matched to a gene: 9. The CDR3 has 13 residues. CDR3: CASTFQGAREAFF. The CDR3 DNA reads as TGTGCCAGCACCTTTCAGGGGGCCAGAGAAGCTTTCTTT.